What follows are 26 T cell receptor beta chains derived from one specimen sequenced in a study of cytomegalovirus exposure and HLA in healthy donors. 60 Vbeta and 13 Jbeta primers were used in PCR. Generated by immunoSEQ multiplex PCR, the TCRdb table keeps only in-frame clones and is missing some. Here the sample spans over 110,000 clones, 82% being singletons. Material: PBMCs. These TCRs come from a male donor in good health and CMV-seronegative.

Of note for this clone: One end of the junction is discordant with germline, which a read error may explain. The CDR3 DNA follows: TGTGCTAGCAGCTTAAGTAGGGAGTATTGGTACGAGCAGTACTTC. It yields the protein CASSLSREYWYEQYF. This rearrangement joins TRBV7-7 to TRBJ2-7; possible D gene TRBD2, 5 bases. CDR1 is SSHAT and CDR2 is FNYEAQ in the germline V gene (reference sequence). The CDR3 consists of 15 residues.

The V and J genes are TRBV19 and TRBJ2-7; 7 bases map to TRBD2. The V and J ends lost 5 bases and 2 bases, in that order; junction bases with no gene match: 12. Looked up from germline, CDR1 is LNHDA and CDR2 is SQIVND (reference sequence). The CDR3 covers 16 residues. CDR3 DNA sequence: TGTGCCAGTAGTCCTTTTCTCGGGAGGCCCCCCTACGAGCAGTACTTC. Its translation is CASSPFLGRPPYEQYF.

The chain has TRBV27 and TRBJ1-5; possibly TRBD1 for D (6 bases). Between the trimmed V and J ends, which lost 5 bases and 3 bases, there was a span of 17 bases. Germline values: CDR1 MNHEY, CDR2 SMNVEV (reference sequence). The CDR3 is 16 amino acids. As DNA, the CDR3 is TGTGCCAGCAGTAGGGTGGGGGCTTTTAACAATCAGCCCCAGCATTTT. Amino acids: CASSRVGAFNNQPQHF.

The chain uses TRBV2 and TRBJ2-7, with 9 bases lining up with TRBD1. The CDR3 is 18 residues long. Trimming took 6 bases from V and 2 from J; bases not matched to a gene: 17. Germline V gives CDR1 SNHLY, CDR2 FYNNEI. The CDR3 bases are TGTGCCAGCAGGTTCCGGGACAGGGAACCCCAGGACCCCTACGAGCAGTACTTC. Its protein product is CASRFRDREPQDPYEQYF.

The chain's CDR3 is CASRENGLQIYNEQFF. The CDR3 nucleotides are TGCGCCAGCAGGGAAAACGGACTGCAGATTTACAATGAGCAGTTCTTC. The gene calls are TRBV4-1 and TRBJ2-1, with D possibly matching TRBD2 (5 bases). CDR1 and CDR2 from the germline V gene are MGHRA and YSYEKL. This CDR3 region has 16 residues. Between the trimmed V and J ends, which lost 6 bases and 4 bases, there was a span of 19 bases.

The chain recombines TRBV18 with TRBJ2-3; TRBD2 agrees at 9 bases. The CDR3 totals 16 residues. Losses at the gene ends were 3 bases for V and 7 bases for J; bases not matched to a gene: 11. Germline lookup yields CDR1 KGHSH and CDR2 LQKENI. The CDR3 spells CASSPDLGLARNTQYF. CDR3 DNA: TGTGCCAGCTCACCGGACCTAGGACTAGCGAGAAATACGCAGTATTTT.

The J gene is TRBJ2-1, the V gene TRBV7-2; 13 bases are shared with TRBD2. Trimming at V came to 8 bases and at J to 7 bases, leaving 5 bases not matched to a gene. CDR1 and CDR2 (germline): SGHTA, FQGNSA. This CDR3 spans 14 amino acids. CDR3 nucleotides: TGTGCCAGCCAACTAGCGGGAGGGCCTAATGAGCAGTTCTTC. Amino acids: CASQLAGGPNEQFF.

The chain carries TRBV28 and TRBJ1-3, with D tentatively TRBD1 (6 bases). V was pared by 7 bases and J by 7 bases, with 17 bases between. Germline-derived CDR1 and CDR2 are MDHEN and SYDVKM. The length of the CDR3 is 14 residues. The DNA for the CDR3 is TGTGCCAGCACTCTTTGGGGGGGCGTCAACACCATATATTTT. Amino acid sequence: CASTLWGGVNTIYF. Complete variable domain (other parts from reference TRBV28 and TRBJ1-3): DVKVTQSSRYLVKRTGEKVFLECVQDMDHENMFWYRQDPGLGLRLIYFSYDVKMKEKGDIPEGYSVSREKKERFSLILESASTNQTSMYLCASTLWGGVNTIYFGEGSWLTVV.

Notes on this clone: The sample carries other DNA sequences with the same CDR3. This chain joins TRBV7-2 and TRBJ2-7, with 11 bases fitting TRBD2. Per germline, CDR1 SGHTA and CDR2 FQGNSA. This CDR3 is built from 15 residues. Germline trimming cut 3 bases from V and 3 bases from J; bases unmatched to any gene: 4. Written as DNA, the CDR3 is TGTGCCAGCAGCTTCACTAGCGGGAGCCTCTACGAGCAGTACTTC. Its translation: CASSFTSGSLYEQYF.

The V gene is TRBV29-1, the J gene TRBJ2-3; D is ambiguous. There are 11 residues in the CDR3. The germline CDR1 and CDR2 sequences are SQVTM and ANQGSEA. V shed 6 bases and J shed 2 bases, with 6 bases lying between them. The CDR3 nucleotides read TGCAGCGTCAGAAACACAGATACGCAGTATTTT. Translation gives CSVRNTDTQYF.

V usage is TRBV11-3 and J usage is TRBJ2-1, with 9 nucleotides matching TRBD1. Germline loops: CDR1 SGHNT, CDR2 YENEEA. V was clipped by 6 bases and J by 7 bases; unmatched bases: 10. CDR3 length: 15 residues. The CDR3 DNA sequence: TGTGCCAGCAGTAAGCCGGGACAGGGACCAAATGAGCAGTTCTTC. Its protein product is CASSKPGQGPNEQFF.

The chain carries TRBV19 and TRBJ2-1; D possibly corresponds to TRBD2 (5 bases). The length of the CDR3 is 12 residues. The germline V gene encodes CDR1 LNHDA and CDR2 SQIVND (reference sequence). The germline V and J ends were trimmed by 6 bases and 8 bases, with 11 bases remaining between them. CDR3 nucleotides: TGTGCCAGTAGCTCGGGGTGGTATGAGCAGTTCTTC. As protein: CASSSGWYEQFF. Using reference TRBV19 and TRBJ2-1 for the parts outside the CDR3, the full variable domain is DGGITQSPKYLFRKEGQNVTLSCEQNLNHDAMYWYRQDPGQGLRLIYYSQIVNDFQKGDIAEGYSVSREKKESFPLTVTSAQKNPTAFYLCASSSGWYEQFFGPGTRLTVL.

The CDR3 is CASSAWPRRGVDTEAFF. The CDR3 nucleotides read TGTGCCAGCAGCGCATGGCCCCGGCGGGGGGTGGACACTGAAGCTTTCTTT. The chain combines TRBV7-9 with TRBJ1-1, with a weak D call TRBD1 (5 bases). V lost 5 bases, J lost 3 bases, and 22 bases lay in between. The CDR3 is 17 residues long. Germline CDR1 SEHNR, CDR2 FQNEAQ (reference sequence).

The chain employs TRBV7-2 and TRBJ2-2; D gene ambiguous. V dropped 6 bases and J dropped 1 base, with 12 bases sitting between them. This CDR3 is built from 15 residues. The V gene's germline CDR1 is SGHTA and CDR2 FQGNSA. Here the CDR3 DNA reads TGTGCCAGCAGAGTAGAGGTTATGAACACCGGGGAGCTGTTTTTT. Its translation: CASRVEVMNTGELFF.

J is TRBJ2-5 and V is TRBV7-8; 10 bases match TRBD2. With V trimmed by 3 bases and J by 1 base, 8 bases remained unmatched. Germline CDR1 reads SGHVS; CDR2 reads FQNEAQ. This CDR3 region has 17 residues. The CDR3 DNA reads TGTGCCAGCAGCTTTCTAGCGGGAGAAGCCCTCCAAGAGACCCAGTACTTC. It encodes CASSFLAGEALQETQYF. Full variable domain (rest looked up from reference TRBV7-8 and TRBJ2-5): GAGVSQSPRYKVAKRGQDVALRCDPISGHVSLFWYQQALGQGPEFLTYFQNEAQLDKSGLPSDRFFAERPEGSVSTLKIQRTQQEDSAVYLCASSFLAGEALQETQYFGPGTRLLVL.

The rearrangement links TRBV5-4 to TRBJ2-7; 8 positions agree with TRBD1. Germline V gene sequence: CDR1 SGHNT, CDR2 YYREEE (reference sequence). V dropped 3 bases and J dropped 1; count of bases not matched to a gene: 15. The CDR3 is 18 amino acids. CDR3 bases: TGTGCCAGCAGCTCCGAAGGGAACACAGGGGGAGAGTCCTACGAGCAGTACTTC. This translates into CASSSEGNTGGESYEQYF.

The CDR3 is CASSTGTSRNTGELFF. The CDR3 DNA follows: TGTGCCAGCAGCACGGGGACTAGCCGTAACACCGGGGAGCTGTTTTTT. This chain uses TRBV7-2 with TRBJ2-2; 9 bases line up with TRBD2. The V gene end was trimmed by 5 bases and the J gene end by 2 bases; junction bases not matched to a gene: 6. Germline CDR1 and CDR2: SGHTA and FQGNSA. This CDR3 contains 16 residues.

This chain connects TRBV10-2 to TRBJ2-5, with TRBD1 matching over 7 bases. Germline loops: CDR1 WSHSY, CDR2 SAAADI. The CDR3 is 16 amino acids. V dropped 0 bases and J dropped 5; count of bases not matched to a gene: 9. Here the CDR3 reads CASSESGQARVETQYF. CDR3 bases: TGCGCCAGCAGTGAGTCCGGACAGGCCAGGGTGGAGACCCAGTACTTC.

The CDR3, as DNA: TGTGCCAGCAGTGAACGGACAGTAAGCTCCTACAATGAGCAGTTCTTC. As protein: CASSERTVSSYNEQFF. The gene calls are TRBV6-1 and TRBJ2-1; TRBD1 might be the D (6 bases). The CDR3 has 16 residues. V shed 2 bases and J shed 0 bases, with 11 bases lying between them. Germline loops: CDR1 MNHNS, CDR2 SASEGT.

V is TRBV27 and J is TRBJ1-5; maybe TRBD1 (5 bases). The CDR3 consists of 16 residues. The V and J ends lost 2 bases and 3 bases respectively, with 14 bases between them. Germline CDR1 is MNHEY and CDR2 is SMNVEV (reference sequence). The chain's CDR3 is CASSLRGSGLNQPQHF. In nucleotides, the CDR3 is TGTGCCAGCAGTTTACGGGGCTCGGGACTCAATCAGCCCCAGCATTTT.

This clone was counted only a few times. The chain recombines TRBV7-2 with TRBJ1-2, with TRBD1 matching over 7 bases. This CDR3 contains 14 residues. Trimming removed 5 bases from V and 5 bases from J; junction bases left unmatched: 8. Germline V lookup: CDR1 SGHTA, CDR2 FQGNSA. In DNA, the CDR3 is TGTGCCAGCAGCCCGGGACAGTCGGGGTATGGCTACACCTTC. This gives the protein CASSPGQSGYGYTF.

The rearrangement joins TRBV7-8 to TRBJ1-1, with no clear D. The CDR3 covers 15 residues. In germline, CDR1 is SGHVS, CDR2 FQNEAQ. Between the trimmed V and J ends, which lost 0 bases and 2 bases, there was a span of 10 bases. The CDR3 spells CASSLALSVNTEAFF. DNA of the CDR3: TGTGCCAGCAGCTTAGCCCTCAGCGTTAACACTGAAGCTTTCTTT. The full variable domain, in which reference TRBV7-8 and TRBJ1-1 provide the parts outside the CDR3, is GAGVSQSPRYKVAKRGQDVALRCDPISGHVSLFWYQQALGQGPEFLTYFQNEAQLDKSGLPSDRFFAERPEGSVSTLKIQRTQQEDSAVYLCASSLALSVNTEAFFGQGTRLTVV.

This chain uses TRBV9 with TRBJ2-5, with TRBD2 matching over 12 bases. This CDR3 is built from 15 residues. Trimming at V came to 0 bases and at J to 5 bases, leaving 2 bases not matched to a gene. Germline values: CDR1 SGDLS, CDR2 YYNGEE. The DNA for the CDR3 is TGTGCCAGCAGCGTAGGGGGGACTAGCGGGGAGACCCAGTACTTC. It is translated as CASSVGGTSGETQYF.

This chain connects TRBV29-1 to TRBJ2-1; 7 nucleotides agree with TRBD2. Germline values: CDR1 SQVTM, CDR2 ANQGSEA. After removal of 4 bases from V and 5 bases from J, the junction contained 8 bases not matched to a gene. The CDR3 sequence is 14 residues long. CDR3 sequence reads: CSVGPAGRDNEQFF. CDR3 DNA: TGCAGCGTTGGCCCAGCGGGAAGGGACAATGAGCAGTTCTTC.

This clone was seen just once. The chain joins TRBV7-2 to TRBJ2-3, with D maybe TRBD1 (6 bases). Per germline, CDR1 SGHTA and CDR2 FQGNSA. V lost 2 bases, J lost 2 bases, and 8 bases lay in between. CDR3 size: 14 residues. Written as DNA, the CDR3 is TGTGCCAGCAGCTTACAGGGGCCCACAGATACGCAGTATTTT. Encoded protein: CASSLQGPTDTQYF.

The rearrangement links TRBV28 to TRBJ1-2; TRBD1 matches at 12 bases. Germline values: CDR1 MDHEN, CDR2 SYDVKM. The trim removed 2 bases at V and 9 bases at J, leaving 4 bases unmatched. This CDR3 region has 14 residues. CDR3 sequence (DNA): TGTGCCAGCAGTTTACTGGGACAGGGGGCCCGCTACACCTTC. It codes for CASSLLGQGARYTF.